The 7 T cell receptor beta chains reported below all come from one sample, sequenced in a study of blood T cell repertoires in COVID-19. Profiling relied on immunoSEQ multiplex PCR, and the TCRdb table lists in-frame clones only, not all of them. Among some 45,000 clones listed, approximately 92% were seen once. Sequenced: peripheral blood. These receptors all stem from a human donor in a cohort sampled during active COVID-19.

The chain is built from TRBV7-3 and TRBJ1-6; 7 bases map to TRBD1. The V gene's germline CDR1 is SGHTA and CDR2 FQGTGA. Losses at the gene ends were 5 bases for V and 7 bases for J; bases not matched to a gene: 14. This CDR3 has 17 residues. CDR3 bases: TGTGCCAGCAGCCGACAGGGACGGGGGATCTCAAATTCACCCCTCCACTTT. This codes for CASSRQGRGISNSPLHF.

The rearrangement links TRBV4-3 to TRBJ1-3; D unresolved. Trimming left V 4 bases short and J 0 bases short, with 10 bases between. The CDR3 length is 15 residues. Germline values: CDR1 LGHNA, CDR2 YSLEER. CDR3 bases: TGCGCCAGCAGCCCGAGTGGGAGCTCTGGAAACACCATATATTTT. Translated, it gives CASSPSGSSGNTIYF.

The rearrangement joins TRBV7-8 to TRBJ2-3, with TRBD2 as a possible D gene (6 bases). The V and J ends lost 5 bases and 6 bases respectively, with 15 bases between them. The germline V gene encodes CDR1 SGHVS and CDR2 FQNEAQ. This CDR3 comprises 14 residues. The CDR3 DNA reads TGTGCCAGCAGCCCTTGGGGGAGGAGGGATACGCAGTATTTT. Protein sequence: CASSPWGRRDTQYF. Variable domain in full (rest from reference TRBV7-8 and TRBJ2-3): GAGVSQSPRYKVAKRGQDVALRCDPISGHVSLFWYQQALGQGPEFLTYFQNEAQLDKSGLPSDRFFAERPEGSVSTLKIQRTQQEDSAVYLCASSPWGRRDTQYFGPGTRLTVL.

This chain connects TRBV11-3 to TRBJ2-1; 10 positions agree with TRBD2. In germline, CDR1 is SGHNT, CDR2 YENEEA. The CDR3 extends over 16 amino acids. V trimming: 1 base; J trimming: 8 bases; junction bases outside the gene matches: 8. The CDR3 sequence: CASSLGLAGARDEQFF. CDR3 DNA sequence: TGTGCCAGCAGCTTAGGGCTAGCGGGGGCCAGGGATGAGCAGTTCTTC. The variable domain in full, with the rest retrieved from reference TRBV11-3 and TRBJ2-1, is EAGVVQSPRYKIIEKKQPVAFWCNPISGHNTLYWYLQNLGQGPELLIRYENEEAVDDSQLPKDRFSAERLKGVDSTLKIQPAELGDSAVYLCASSLGLAGARDEQFFGPGTRLTVL.

CDR3 nucleotide sequence: TGTGCCAGCAGCCCCTCGACTAGCGGGGCGTACGAGCAGTACTTC. Its protein is CASSPSTSGAYEQYF. This sequence joins TRBV3-1 (or the pseudogene TRBV3-2) and TRBJ2-7; 11 bases are shared with TRBD2. The CDR3 totals 15 residues. Germline CDR1 and CDR2: LGHDT and YNNKEL (reference sequence). J lost 4 bases, V lost 4 bases, and 6 bases had no gene match.

This chain links TRBV7-9 with TRBJ2-4; D remains ambiguous. The germline V gene encodes CDR1 SEHNR and CDR2 FQNEAQ (reference sequence). V dropped 3 bases and J dropped 6 bases, with 6 bases sitting between them. This CDR3 has 12 residues. The CDR3 is CASSLLRNIQYF. The DNA of the CDR3 is TGTGCCAGCAGCTTGCTAAGAAACATTCAGTACTTC.

V usage is TRBV6-6 and J usage is TRBJ2-7; 9 bases match TRBD1. V shed 6 bases and J 5 bases; nucleotides not matched to a gene: 11. CDR1 and CDR2 from the germline V gene are MNHNY and SVGAGI (reference sequence). The CDR3 is 15 residues long. CDR3 in amino acids: CASRPFRDRVHEQYF. CDR3 sequence (DNA): TGTGCCAGCAGACCCTTCCGGGACAGGGTACACGAGCAGTACTTC.